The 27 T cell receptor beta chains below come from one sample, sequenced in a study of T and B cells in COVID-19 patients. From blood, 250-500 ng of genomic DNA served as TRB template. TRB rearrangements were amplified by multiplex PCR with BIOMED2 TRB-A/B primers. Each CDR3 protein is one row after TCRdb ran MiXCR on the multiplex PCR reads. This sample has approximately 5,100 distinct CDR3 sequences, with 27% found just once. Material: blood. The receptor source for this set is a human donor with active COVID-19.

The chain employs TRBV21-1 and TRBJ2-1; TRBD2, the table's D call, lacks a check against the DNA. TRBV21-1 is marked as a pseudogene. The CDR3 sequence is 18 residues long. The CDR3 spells CVSSPRARLAGEHNEQFF. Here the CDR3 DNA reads TGTGTCAGCAGCCCCCGTGCCCGACTAGCGGGGGAGCACAATGAGCAGTTCTTC.

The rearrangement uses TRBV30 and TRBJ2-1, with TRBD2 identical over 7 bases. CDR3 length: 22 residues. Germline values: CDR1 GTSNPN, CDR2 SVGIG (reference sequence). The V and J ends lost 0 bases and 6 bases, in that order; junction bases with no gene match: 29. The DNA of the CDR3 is TGTGCCTGGAGTGTAAGCCTCGAGGGTGGGAGGGCCCGTTGTCCCTATACCAATGAGCAGTTCTTC. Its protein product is CAWSVSLEGGRARCPYTNEQFF. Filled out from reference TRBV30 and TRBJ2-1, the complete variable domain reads SQTIHQWPATLVQPVGSPLSLECTVEGTSNPNLYWYRQAAGRGLQLLFYSVGIGQISSEVPQNLSASRPQDRQFILSSKKLLLSDSGFYLCAWSVSLEGGRARCPYTNEQFFGPGTRLTVL.

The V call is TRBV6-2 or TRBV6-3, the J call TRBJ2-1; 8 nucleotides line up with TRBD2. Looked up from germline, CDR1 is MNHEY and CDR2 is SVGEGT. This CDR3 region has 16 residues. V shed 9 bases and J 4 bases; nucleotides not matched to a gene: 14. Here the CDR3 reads CASDSGTTPLYNEQFF. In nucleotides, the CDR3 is TGTGCCAGTGATAGCGGGACCACACCCCTATACAATGAGCAGTTCTTC.

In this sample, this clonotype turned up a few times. This chain's CDR3 is CASSLEPSGGPMDTQYF. DNA for the CDR3: TGCGCCAGCAGCTTGGAACCTAGCGGAGGCCCCATGGATACGCAGTATTTT. This chain uses TRBV5-1 with TRBJ2-3; 7 nucleotides match TRBD2. Germline assignment: CDR1 SGHRS and CDR2 YFSETQ. This CDR3 has 17 amino acids. J gave up 6 bases and V 0 bases, and 13 bases lay outside the gene matches.

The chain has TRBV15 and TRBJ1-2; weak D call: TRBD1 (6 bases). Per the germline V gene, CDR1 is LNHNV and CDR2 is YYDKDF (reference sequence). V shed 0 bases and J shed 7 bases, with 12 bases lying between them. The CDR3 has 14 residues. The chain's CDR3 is CATSRERGEAGYTF. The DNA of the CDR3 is TGTGCCACCAGCAGAGAGAGGGGGGAGGCTGGCTACACCTTC.

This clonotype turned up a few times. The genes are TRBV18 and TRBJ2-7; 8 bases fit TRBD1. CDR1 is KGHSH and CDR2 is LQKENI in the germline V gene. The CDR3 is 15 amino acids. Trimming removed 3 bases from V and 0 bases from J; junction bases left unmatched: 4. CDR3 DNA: TGTGCCAGCTCACCCGAGACAGGGGTCTCCTACGAGCAGTACTTC. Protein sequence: CASSPETGVSYEQYF. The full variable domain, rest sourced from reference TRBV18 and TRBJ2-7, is NAGVMQNPRHLVRRRGQEARLRCSPMKGHSHVYWYRQLPEEGLKFMVYLQKENIIDESGMPKERFSAEFPKEGPSILRIQQVVRGDSAAYFCASSPETGVSYEQYFGPGTRLTVT.

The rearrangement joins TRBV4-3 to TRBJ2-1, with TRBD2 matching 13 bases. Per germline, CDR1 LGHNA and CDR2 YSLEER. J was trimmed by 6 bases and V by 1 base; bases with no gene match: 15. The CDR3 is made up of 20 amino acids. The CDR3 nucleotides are TGCGCCAGCAGCCAAGTTATGGGACTAGCGGGGTTATTGGGTCGCAATGAGCAGTTCTTC. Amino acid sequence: CASSQVMGLAGLLGRNEQFF.

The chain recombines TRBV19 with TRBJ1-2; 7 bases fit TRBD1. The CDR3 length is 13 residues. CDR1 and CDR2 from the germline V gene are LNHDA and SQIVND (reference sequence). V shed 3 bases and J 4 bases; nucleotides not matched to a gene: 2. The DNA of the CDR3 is TGTGCCAGTAGTATTGGACAGGTCTATGGCTACACCTTC. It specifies CASSIGQVYGYTF.

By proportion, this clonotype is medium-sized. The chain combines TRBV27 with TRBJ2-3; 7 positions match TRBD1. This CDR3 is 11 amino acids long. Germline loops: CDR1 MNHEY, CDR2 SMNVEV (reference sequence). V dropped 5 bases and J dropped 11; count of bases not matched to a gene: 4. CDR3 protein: CASSGRDRQYF. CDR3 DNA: TGTGCCAGCAGTGGAAGGGACAGGCAGTATTTT.

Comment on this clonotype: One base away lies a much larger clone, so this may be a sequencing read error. CDR3 in amino acids: CASNLHGGEILFF. CDR3 sequence (DNA): TGTGCCAGCAATCTCCACGGGGGAGAAATACTGTTTTTT. The V call is TRBV12-3 or TRBV12-4, the J call TRBJ1-4, with D maybe TRBD1 (5 bases). The CDR3 is 13 residues long.

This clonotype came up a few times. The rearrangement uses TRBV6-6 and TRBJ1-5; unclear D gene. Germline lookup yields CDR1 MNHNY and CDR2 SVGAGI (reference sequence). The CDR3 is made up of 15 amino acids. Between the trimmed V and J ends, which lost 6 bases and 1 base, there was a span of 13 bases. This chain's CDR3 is CASRDHYGSNQPQHF. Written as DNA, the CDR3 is TGTGCCAGCAGGGACCACTATGGGAGCAATCAGCCCCAGCATTTT.

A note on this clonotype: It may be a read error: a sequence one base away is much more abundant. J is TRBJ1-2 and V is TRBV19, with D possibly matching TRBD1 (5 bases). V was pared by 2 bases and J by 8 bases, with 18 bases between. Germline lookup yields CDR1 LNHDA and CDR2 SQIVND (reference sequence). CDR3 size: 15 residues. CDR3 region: CASSIRTWGSYGYTF. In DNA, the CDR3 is TGTGCCAGTAGTATACGGACATGGGGCTCTTACGGCTACACCTTC.

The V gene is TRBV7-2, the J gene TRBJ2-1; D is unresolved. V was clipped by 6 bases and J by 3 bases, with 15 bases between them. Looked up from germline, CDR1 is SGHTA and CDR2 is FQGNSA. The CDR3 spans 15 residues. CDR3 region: CASSNFPLVYNEQFF. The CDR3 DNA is TGTGCCAGCAGTAACTTCCCCCTGGTCTACAATGAGCAGTTCTTC.

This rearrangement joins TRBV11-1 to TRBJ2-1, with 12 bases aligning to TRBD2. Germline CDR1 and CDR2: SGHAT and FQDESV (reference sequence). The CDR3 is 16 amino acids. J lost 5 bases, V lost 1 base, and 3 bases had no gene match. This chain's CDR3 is CASSLGTSGANNEQFF. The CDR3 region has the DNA TGTGCCAGCAGCTTAGGGACTAGCGGGGCTAACAATGAGCAGTTCTTC.

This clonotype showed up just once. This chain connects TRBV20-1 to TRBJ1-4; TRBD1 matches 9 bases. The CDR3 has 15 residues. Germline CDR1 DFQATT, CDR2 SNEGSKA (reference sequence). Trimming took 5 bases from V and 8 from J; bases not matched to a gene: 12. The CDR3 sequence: CSARTSGQGKEKLFF. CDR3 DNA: TGCAGTGCTCGAACCTCAGGACAGGGGAAGGAAAAACTGTTTTTT.

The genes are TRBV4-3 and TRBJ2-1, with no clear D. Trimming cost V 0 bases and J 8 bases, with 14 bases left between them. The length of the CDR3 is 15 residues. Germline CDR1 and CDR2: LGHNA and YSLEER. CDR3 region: CASSQERARGYEQFF. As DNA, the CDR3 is TGCGCCAGCAGCCAAGAACGAGCCCGTGGGTATGAGCAGTTCTTC.

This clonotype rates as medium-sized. The CDR3 region has the DNA TGTGCCAGCAGTTTCGTGTTGGATACGCAGTATTTT. It specifies CASSFVLDTQYF. The rearrangement links TRBV12-3 or TRBV12-4 to TRBJ2-3, with no clear D. The ends were cut back, 3 bases at V and 6 bases at J, with 7 bases in the middle. This CDR3 is 12 amino acids long.

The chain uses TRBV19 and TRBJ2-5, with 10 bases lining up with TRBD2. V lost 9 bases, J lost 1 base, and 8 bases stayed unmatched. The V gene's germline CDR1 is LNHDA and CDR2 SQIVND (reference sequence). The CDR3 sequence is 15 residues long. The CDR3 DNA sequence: TGTGCCAGCAGTTGGACTAGCGGCCCCCAAGAGACCCAGTACTTC. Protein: CASSWTSGPQETQYF.

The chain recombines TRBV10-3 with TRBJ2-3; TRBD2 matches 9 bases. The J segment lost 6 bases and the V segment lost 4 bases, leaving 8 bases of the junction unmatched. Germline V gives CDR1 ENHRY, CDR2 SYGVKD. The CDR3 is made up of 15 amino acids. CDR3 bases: TGTGCCATCAGTGTGGAGGCGGGAGGGGTGGATACGCAGTATTTT. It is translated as CAISVEAGGVDTQYF.

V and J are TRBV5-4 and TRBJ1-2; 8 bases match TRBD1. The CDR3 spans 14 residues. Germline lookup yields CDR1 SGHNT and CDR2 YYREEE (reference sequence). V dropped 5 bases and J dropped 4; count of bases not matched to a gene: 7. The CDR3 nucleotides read TGTGCCAGCAGTCACGACAGGGGAGTCTATGGCTACACCTTC. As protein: CASSHDRGVYGYTF.

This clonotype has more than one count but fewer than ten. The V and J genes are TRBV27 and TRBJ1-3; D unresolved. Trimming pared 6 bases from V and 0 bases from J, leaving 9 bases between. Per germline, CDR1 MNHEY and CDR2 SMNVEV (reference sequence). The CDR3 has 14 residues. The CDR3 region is CASRPRNSGNTIYF. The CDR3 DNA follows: TGTGCCAGCAGGCCCCGGAACTCTGGAAACACCATATATTTT.

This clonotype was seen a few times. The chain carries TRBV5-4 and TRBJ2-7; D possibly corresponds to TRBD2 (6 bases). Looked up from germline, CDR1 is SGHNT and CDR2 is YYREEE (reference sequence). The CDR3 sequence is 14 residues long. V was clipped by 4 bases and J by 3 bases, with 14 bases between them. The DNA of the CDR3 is TGTGCCAGCAGCAGCCGGGAGTCGGGCTACGAGCAGTACTTC. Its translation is CASSSRESGYEQYF.

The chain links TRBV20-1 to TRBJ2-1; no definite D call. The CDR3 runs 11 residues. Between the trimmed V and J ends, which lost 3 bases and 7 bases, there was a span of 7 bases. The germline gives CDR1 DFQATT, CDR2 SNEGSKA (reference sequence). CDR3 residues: CSASSQNEQFF. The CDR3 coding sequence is TGCAGTGCTAGTTCTCAGAATGAGCAGTTCTTC.

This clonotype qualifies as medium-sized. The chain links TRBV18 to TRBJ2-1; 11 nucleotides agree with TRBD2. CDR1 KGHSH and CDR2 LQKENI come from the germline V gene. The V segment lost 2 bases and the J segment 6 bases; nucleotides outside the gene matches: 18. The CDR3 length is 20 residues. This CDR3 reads CASSPRVRVVAGGPVNEQFF. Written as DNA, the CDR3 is TGTGCCAGCTCACCAAGAGTCAGGGTGGTAGCGGGAGGGCCAGTCAATGAGCAGTTCTTC.

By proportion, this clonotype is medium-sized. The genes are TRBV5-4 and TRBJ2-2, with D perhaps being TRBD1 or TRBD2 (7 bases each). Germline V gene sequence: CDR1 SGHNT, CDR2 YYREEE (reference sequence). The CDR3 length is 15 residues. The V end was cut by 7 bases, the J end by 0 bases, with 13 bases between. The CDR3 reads CASAGDRTNTGELFF. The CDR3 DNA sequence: TGTGCCAGCGCGGGGGACAGAACGAACACCGGGGAGCTGTTTTTT.

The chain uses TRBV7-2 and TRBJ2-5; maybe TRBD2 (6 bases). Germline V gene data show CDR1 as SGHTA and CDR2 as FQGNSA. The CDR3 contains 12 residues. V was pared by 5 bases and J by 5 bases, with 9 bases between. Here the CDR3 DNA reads TGTGCCAGCAGCCTCCGGGGGGAGACCCAGTACTTC. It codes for CASSLRGETQYF.

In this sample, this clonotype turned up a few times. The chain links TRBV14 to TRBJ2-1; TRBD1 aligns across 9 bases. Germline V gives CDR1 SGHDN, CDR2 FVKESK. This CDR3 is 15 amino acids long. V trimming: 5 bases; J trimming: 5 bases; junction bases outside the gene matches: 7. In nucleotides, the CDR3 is TGTGCCAGCAGCAAAGGACAGGGGTTTAACAATGAGCAGTTCTTC. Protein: CASSKGQGFNNEQFF.